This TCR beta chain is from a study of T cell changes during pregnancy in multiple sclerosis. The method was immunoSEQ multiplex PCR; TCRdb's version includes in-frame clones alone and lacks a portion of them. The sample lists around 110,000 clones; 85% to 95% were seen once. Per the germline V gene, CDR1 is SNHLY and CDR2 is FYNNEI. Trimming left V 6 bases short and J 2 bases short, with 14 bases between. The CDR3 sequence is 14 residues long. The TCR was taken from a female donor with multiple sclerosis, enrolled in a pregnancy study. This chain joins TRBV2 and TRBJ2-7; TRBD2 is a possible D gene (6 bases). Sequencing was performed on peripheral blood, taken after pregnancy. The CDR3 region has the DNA TGTGCCAGCAGGTCCTACGGGGGAACCTACGAGCAGTACTTC. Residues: CASRSYGGTYEQYF.